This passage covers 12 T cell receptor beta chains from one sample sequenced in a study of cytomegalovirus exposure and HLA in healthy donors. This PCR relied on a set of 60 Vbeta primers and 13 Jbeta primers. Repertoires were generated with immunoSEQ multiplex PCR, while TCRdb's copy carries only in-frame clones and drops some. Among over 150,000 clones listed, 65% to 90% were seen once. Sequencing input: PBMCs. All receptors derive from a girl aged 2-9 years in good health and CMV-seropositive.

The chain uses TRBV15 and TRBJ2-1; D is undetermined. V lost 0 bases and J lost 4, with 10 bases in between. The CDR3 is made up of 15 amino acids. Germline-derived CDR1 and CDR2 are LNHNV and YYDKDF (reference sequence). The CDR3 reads CATSRDDTAYNEQFF. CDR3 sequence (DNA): TGTGCCACCAGCAGAGATGATACAGCTTACAATGAGCAGTTCTTC.

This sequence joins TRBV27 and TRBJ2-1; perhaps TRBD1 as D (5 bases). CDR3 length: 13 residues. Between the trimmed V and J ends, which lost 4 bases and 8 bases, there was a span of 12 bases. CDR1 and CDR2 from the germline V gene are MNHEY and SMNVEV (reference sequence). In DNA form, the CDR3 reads TGTGCCAGCAGTTGGGCAGGGCCCGATGAGCAGTTCTTC. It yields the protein CASSWAGPDEQFF.

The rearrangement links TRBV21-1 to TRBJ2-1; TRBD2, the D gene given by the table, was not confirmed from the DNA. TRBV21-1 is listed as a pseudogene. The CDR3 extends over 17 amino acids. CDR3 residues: CASSKSGRPSSYNEQFF. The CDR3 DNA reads TGTGCCAGCAGCAAATCGGGTAGGCCTAGCTCCTACAATGAGCAGTTCTTC.

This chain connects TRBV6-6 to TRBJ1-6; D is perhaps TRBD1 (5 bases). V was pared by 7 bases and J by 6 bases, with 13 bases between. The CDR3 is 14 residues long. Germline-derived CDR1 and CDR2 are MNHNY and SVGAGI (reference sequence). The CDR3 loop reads CASIPHGGNSPLHF. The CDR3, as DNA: TGTGCCAGCATCCCCCACGGGGGTAATTCACCCCTCCACTTT.

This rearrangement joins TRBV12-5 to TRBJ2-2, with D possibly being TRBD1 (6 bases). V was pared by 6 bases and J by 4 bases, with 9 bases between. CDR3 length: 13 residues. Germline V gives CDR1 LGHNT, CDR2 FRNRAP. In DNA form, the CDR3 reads TGTGCTAGTGGCCTACAGGGCACCGGGGAGCTGTTTTTT. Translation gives CASGLQGTGELFF. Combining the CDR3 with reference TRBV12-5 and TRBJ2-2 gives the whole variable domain DARVTQTPRHKVTEMGQEVTMRCQPILGHNTVFWYRQTMMQGLELLAYFRNRAPLDDSGMPKDRFSAEMPDATLATLKIQPSEPRDSAVYFCASGLQGTGELFFGEGSRLTVL.

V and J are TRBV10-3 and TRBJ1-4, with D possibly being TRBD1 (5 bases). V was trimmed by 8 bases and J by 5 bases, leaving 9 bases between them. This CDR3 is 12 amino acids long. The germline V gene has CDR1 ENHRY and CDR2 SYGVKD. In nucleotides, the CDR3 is TGTGCCATCGGACGGGGGAATGAAAAACTGTTTTTT. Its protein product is CAIGRGNEKLFF.

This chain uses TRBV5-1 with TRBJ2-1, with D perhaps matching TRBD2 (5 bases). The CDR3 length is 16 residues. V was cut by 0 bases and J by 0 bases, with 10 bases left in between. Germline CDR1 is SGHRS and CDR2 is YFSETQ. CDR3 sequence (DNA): TGCGCCAGCAGCTTGGTCGGGGTTTCCTCCTACAATGAGCAGTTCTTC. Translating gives CASSLVGVSSYNEQFF.

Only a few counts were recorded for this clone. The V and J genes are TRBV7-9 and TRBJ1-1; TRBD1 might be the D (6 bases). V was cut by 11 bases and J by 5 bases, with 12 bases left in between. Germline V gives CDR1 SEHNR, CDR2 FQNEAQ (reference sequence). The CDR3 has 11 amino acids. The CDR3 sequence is CAVVQGTEAFF. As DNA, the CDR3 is TGTGCCGTCGTGCAGGGGACTGAAGCTTTCTTT.

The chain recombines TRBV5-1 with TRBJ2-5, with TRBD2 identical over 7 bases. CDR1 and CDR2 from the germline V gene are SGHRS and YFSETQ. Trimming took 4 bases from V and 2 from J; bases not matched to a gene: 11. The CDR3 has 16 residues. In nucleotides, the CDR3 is TGCGCCAGCAGCATAGGACTAGGTGGGGGACAAGAGACCCAGTACTTC. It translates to CASSIGLGGGQETQYF.

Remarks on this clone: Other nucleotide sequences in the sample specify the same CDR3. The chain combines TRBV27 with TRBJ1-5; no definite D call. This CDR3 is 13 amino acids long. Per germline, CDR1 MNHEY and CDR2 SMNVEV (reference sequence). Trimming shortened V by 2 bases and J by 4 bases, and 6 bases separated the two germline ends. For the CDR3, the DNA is TGTGCCAGCAGTTTAAGCGGGAATCAGCCCCAGCATTTT. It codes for CASSLSGNQPQHF.

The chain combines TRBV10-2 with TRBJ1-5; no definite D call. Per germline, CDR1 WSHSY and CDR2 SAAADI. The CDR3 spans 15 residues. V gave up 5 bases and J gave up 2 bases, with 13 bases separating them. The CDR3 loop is CASSSQMVGNQPQHF. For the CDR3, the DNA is TGCGCCAGCAGTTCCCAGATGGTGGGCAATCAGCCCCAGCATTTT.

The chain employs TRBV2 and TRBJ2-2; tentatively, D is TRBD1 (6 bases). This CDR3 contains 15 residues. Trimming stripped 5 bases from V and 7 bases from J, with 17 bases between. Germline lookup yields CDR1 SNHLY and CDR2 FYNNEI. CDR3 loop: CASSQEGQFGGELFF. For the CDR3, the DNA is TGTGCCAGCAGTCAGGAAGGACAGTTCGGCGGGGAGCTGTTTTTT.